One T cell receptor beta chain is described in this entry. Original analysis: For nucleated cells, counts were estimated from reference gene primer amplification. Clones were read by immunoSEQ multiplex PCR, and TCRdb kept only the in-frame ones, dropping some. The V and J calls and the clone size are those of that table, but D and trimming were determined from the DNA. The repertoire holds roughly 700,000 clones, with about 90% as singletons. This entry is derived from a study of blood T cell repertoires in COVID-19. Across the study: The samples span acute and convalescent COVID-19 from the United States, Italy and Spain. PBMCs, B-cell-depleted T cells, or T cells were the source of the cDNA or gDNA that made up the material.

Germline CDR1 is LGHDT and CDR2 is YNNKEL (reference sequence). Trimming cost V 8 bases and J 1 base, with 6 bases left between them. The CDR3 consists of 11 residues. Sequencing input: peripheral blood. V and J are TRBV3-1 (or the pseudogene TRBV3-2) and TRBJ2-7; no reliable D call. The TCR comes from a woman between 18 and 30 years old with acute or convalescent COVID-19. In nucleotides, the CDR3 is TGTGCCAGCGGCGGATCCTACGAGCAGTACTTC. Encoded protein: CASGGSYEQYF.